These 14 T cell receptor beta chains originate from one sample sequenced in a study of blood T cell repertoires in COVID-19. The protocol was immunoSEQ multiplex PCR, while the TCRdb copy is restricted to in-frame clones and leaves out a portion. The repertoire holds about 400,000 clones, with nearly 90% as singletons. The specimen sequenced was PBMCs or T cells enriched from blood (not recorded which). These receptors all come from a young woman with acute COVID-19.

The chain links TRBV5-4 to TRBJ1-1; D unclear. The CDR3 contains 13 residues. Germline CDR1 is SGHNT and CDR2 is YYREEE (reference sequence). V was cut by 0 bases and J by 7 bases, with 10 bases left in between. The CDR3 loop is CASSLAIGIEAFF. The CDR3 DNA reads TGTGCCAGCAGCTTGGCTATTGGTATTGAAGCTTTCTTT.

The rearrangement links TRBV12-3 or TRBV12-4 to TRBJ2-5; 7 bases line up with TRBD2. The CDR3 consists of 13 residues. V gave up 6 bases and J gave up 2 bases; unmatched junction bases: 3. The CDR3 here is CASSTGGQETQYF. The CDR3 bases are TGTGCCAGCAGCACCGGGGGGCAAGAGACCCAGTACTTC.

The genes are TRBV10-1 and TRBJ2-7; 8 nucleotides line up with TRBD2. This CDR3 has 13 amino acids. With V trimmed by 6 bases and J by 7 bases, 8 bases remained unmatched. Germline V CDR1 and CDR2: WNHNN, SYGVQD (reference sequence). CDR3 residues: CASSKAGAGEQYF. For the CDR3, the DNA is TGCGCCAGCAGCAAAGCGGGAGCGGGAGAGCAGTACTTC.

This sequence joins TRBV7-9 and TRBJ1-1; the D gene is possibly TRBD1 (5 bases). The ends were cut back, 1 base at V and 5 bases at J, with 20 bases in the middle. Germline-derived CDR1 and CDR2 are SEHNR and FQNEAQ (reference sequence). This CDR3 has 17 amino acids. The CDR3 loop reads CASSLGVGRASGTEAFF. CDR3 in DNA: TGTGCCAGCAGCTTAGGGGTTGGCAGGGCATCCGGTACTGAAGCTTTCTTT.

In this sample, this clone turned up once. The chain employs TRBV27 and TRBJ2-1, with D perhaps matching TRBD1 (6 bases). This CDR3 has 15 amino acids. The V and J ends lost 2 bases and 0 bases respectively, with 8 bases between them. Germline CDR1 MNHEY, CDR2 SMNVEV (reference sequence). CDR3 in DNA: TGTGCCAGCAGTTTAATAGGGGGCTCCTACAATGAGCAGTTCTTC. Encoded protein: CASSLIGGSYNEQFF.

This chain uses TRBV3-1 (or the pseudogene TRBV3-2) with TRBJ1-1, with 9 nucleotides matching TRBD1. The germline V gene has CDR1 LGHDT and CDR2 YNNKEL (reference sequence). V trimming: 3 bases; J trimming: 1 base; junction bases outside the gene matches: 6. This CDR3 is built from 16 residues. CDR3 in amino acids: CASSHLNRGPNTEAFF. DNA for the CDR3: TGTGCCAGCAGCCACTTAAACAGGGGGCCGAACACTGAAGCTTTCTTT.

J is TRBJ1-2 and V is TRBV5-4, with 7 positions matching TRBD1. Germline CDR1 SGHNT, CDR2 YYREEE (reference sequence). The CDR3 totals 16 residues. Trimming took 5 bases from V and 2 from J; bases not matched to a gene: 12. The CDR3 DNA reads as TGTGCCAGCAGGCCCGGGACACAGGGGTTAAACTATGGCTACACCTTC. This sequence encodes CASRPGTQGLNYGYTF.

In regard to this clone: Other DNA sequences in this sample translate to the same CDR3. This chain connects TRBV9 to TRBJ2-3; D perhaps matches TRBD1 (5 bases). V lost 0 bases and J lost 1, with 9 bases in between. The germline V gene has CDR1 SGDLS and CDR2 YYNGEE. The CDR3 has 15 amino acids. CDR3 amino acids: CASSVGGRGTDTQYF. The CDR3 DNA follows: TGTGCCAGCAGCGTAGGTGGCAGGGGCACAGATACGCAGTATTTT.

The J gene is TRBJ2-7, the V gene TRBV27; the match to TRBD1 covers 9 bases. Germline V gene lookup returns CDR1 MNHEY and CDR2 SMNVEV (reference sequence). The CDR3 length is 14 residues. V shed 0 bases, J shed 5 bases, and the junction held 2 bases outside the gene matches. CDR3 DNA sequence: TGTGCCAGCAGTTTATCGGGACAGGGCAACGAGCAGTACTTC. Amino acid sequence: CASSLSGQGNEQYF.

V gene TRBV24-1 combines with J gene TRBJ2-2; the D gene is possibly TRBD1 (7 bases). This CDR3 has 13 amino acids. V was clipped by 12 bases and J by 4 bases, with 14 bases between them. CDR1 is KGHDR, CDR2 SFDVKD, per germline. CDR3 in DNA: TGTGCCTCTCAGGGGGGAGGCACCGGGGAGCTGTTTTTT. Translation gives CASQGGGTGELFF.

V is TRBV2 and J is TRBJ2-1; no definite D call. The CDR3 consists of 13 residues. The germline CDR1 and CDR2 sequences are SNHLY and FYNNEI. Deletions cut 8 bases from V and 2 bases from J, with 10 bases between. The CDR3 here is CASASLAYNEQFF. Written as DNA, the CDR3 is TGTGCCAGCGCGAGTTTAGCCTACAATGAGCAGTTCTTC. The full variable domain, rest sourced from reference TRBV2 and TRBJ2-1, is EPEVTQTPSHQVTQMGQEVILRCVPISNHLYFYWYRQILGQKVEFLVSFYNNEISEKSEIFDDQFSVERPDGSNFTLKIRSTKLEDSAMYFCASASLAYNEQFFGPGTRLTVL.

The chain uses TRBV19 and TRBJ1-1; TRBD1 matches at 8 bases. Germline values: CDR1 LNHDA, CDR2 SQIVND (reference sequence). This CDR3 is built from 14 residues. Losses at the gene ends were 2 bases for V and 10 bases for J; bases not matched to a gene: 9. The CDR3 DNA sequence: TGTGCCAGTAGTATATTAGGGGACAGGTTCGCAGCTTTCTTT. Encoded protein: CASSILGDRFAAFF.

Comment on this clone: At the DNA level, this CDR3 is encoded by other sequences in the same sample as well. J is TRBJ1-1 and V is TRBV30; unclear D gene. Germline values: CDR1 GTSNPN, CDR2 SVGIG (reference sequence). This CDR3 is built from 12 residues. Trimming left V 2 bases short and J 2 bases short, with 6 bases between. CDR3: CAWSSVNTEAFF. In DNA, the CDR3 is TGTGCCTGGAGTTCAGTAAACACTGAAGCTTTCTTT.

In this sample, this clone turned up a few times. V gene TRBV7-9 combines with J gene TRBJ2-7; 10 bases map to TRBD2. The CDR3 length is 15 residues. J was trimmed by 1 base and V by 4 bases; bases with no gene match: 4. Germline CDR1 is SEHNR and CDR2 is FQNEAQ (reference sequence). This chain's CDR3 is CASSSTSGASYEQYF. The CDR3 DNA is TGTGCCAGCAGCTCTACTAGCGGGGCGTCCTACGAGCAGTACTTC.